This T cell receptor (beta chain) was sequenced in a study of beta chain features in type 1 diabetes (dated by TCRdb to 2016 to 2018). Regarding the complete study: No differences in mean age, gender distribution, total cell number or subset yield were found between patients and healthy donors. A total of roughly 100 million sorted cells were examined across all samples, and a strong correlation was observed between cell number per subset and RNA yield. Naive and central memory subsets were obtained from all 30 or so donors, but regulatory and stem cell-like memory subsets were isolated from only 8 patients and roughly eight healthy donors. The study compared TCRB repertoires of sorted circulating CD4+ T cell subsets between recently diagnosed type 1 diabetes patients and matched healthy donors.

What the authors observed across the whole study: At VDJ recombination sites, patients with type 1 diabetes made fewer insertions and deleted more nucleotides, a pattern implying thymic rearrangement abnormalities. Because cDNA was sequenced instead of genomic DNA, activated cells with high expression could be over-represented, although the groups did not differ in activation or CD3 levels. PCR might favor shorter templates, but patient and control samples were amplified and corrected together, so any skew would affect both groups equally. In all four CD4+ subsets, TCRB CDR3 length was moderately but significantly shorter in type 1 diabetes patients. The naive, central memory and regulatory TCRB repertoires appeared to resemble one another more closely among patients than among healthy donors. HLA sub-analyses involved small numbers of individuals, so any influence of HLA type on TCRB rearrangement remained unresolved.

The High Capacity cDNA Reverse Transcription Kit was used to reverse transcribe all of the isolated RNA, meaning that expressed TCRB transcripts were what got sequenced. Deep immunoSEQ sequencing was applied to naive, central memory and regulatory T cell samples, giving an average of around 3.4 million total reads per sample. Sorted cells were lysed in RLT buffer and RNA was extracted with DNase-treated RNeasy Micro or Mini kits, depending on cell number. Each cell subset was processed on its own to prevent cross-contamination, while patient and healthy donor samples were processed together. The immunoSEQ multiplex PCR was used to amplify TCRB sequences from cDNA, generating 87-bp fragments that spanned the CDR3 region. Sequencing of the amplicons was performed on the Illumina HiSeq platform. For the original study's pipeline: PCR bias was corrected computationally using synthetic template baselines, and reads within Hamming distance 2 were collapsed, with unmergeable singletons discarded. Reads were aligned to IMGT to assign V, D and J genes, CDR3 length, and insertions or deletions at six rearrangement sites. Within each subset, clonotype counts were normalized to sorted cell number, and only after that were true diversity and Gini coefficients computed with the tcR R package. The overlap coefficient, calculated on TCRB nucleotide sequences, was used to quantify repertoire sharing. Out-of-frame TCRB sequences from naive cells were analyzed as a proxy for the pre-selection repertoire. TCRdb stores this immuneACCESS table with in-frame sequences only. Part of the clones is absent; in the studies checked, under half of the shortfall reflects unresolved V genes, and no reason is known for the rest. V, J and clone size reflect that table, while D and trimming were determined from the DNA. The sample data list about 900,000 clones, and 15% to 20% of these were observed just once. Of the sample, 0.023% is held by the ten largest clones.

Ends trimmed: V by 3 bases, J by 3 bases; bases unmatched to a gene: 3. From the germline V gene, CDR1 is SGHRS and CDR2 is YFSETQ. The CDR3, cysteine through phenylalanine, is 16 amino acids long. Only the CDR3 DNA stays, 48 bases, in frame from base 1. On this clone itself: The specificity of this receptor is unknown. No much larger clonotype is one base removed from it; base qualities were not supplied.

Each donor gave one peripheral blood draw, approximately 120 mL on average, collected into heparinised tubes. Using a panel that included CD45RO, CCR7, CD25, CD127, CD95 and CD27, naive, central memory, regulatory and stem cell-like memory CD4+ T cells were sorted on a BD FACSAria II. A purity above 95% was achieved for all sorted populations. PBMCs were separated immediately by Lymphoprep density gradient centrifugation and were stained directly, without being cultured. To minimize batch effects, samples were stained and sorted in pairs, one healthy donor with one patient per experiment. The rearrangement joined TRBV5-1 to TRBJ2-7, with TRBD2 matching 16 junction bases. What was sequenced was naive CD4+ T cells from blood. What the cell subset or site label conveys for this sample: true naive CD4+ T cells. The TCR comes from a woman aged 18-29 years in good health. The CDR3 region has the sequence CASSSGTSGRVYEQYF. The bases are TGCGCCAGCAGCTCAGGGACTAGCGGGAGGGTCTACGAGCAGTACTTC.